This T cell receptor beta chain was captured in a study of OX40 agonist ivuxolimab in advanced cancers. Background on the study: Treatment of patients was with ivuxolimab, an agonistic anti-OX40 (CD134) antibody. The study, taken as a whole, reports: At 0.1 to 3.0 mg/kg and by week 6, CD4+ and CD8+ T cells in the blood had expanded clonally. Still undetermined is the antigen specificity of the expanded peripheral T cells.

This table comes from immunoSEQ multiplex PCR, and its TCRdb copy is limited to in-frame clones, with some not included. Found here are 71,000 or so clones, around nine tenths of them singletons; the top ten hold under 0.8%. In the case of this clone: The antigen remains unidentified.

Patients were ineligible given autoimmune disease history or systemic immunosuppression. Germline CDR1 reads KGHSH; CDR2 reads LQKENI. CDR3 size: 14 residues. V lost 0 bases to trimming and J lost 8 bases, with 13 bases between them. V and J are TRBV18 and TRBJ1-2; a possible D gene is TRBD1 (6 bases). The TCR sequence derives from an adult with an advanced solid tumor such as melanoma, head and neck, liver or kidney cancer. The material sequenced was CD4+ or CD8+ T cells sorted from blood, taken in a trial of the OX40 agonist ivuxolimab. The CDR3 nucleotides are TGTGCCAGCTCACCACCGTTACAGGGCTCCGGCTACACCTTC. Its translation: CASSPPLQGSGYTF. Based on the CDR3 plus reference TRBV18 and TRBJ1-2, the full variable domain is NAGVMQNPRHLVRRRGQEARLRCSPMKGHSHVYWYRQLPEEGLKFMVYLQKENIIDESGMPKERFSAEFPKEGPSILRIQQVVRGDSAAYFCASSPPLQGSGYTFGSGTRLTVV.